The following is a T cell receptor (beta chain) sequence with its context. This entry belongs to a study of PD-L1 blockade in urothelial cancer. Study in general: Per blood sample, T cells had a median of roughly 150,000.

Time point noted: peripheral blood 6 weeks after treatment start. The study collected 1 to 8 samples per patient, pretreatment and on-treatment. Spiking of synthetic TCR analog templates was performed in each PCR. Generated by immunoSEQ multiplex PCR, the TCRdb table keeps only in-frame clones and is missing some. The sample lists around 110,000 clones, roughly 89% occurring once. The source is a man in his 60s with urothelial cancer. The sample was PBMCs, taken around atezolizumab (anti-PD-L1) treatment.

CDR3 region: CASSFSGEQYF. The DNA of the CDR3 is TGTGCCAGCAGTTTTAGCGGCGAGCAGTACTTC. The chain uses TRBV27 and TRBJ2-7, with D possibly being TRBD2 (6 bases). CDR3 size: 11 residues. Per germline, CDR1 MNHEY and CDR2 SMNVEV (reference sequence). The V and J ends lost 3 bases and 6 bases respectively, with 6 bases between them.